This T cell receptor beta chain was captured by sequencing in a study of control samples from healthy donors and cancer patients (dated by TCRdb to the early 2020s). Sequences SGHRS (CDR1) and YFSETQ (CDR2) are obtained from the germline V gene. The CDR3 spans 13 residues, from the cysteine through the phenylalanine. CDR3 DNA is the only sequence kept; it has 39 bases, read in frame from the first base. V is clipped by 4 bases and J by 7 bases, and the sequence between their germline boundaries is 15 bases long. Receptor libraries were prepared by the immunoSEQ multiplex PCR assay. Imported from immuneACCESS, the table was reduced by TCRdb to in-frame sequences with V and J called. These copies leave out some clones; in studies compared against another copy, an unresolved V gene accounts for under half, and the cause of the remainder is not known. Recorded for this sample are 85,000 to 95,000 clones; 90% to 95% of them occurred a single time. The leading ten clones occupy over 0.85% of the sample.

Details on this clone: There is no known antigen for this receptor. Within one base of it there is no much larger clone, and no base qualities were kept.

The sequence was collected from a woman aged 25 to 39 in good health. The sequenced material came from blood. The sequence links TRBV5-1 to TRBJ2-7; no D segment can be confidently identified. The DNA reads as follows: TGCGCCAGCAGCCCCCAGGTCATTGGGGAGCAGTACTTC. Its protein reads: CASSPQVIGEQYF.